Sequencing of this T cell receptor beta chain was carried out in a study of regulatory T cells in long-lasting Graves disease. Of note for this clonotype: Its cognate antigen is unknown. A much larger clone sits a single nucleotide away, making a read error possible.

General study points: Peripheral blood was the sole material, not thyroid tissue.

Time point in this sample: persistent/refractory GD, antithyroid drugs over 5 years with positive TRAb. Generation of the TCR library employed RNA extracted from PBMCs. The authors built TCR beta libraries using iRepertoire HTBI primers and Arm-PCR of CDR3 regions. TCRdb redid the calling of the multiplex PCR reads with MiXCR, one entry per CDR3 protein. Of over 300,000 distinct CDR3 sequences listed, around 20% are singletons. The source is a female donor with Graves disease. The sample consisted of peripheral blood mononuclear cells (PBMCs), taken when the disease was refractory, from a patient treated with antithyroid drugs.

CDR3 region: CASSLRTGPTYEQHF. In DNA, the CDR3 is TGTGCCAGCAGTTTAAGGACAGGGCCTACCTACGAGCAGCACTTC. This chain links TRBV27 with TRBJ2-7; 8 bases align to TRBD1. Germline CDR1 reads MNHEY; CDR2 reads SMNVEV (reference sequence). This CDR3 has 15 residues.